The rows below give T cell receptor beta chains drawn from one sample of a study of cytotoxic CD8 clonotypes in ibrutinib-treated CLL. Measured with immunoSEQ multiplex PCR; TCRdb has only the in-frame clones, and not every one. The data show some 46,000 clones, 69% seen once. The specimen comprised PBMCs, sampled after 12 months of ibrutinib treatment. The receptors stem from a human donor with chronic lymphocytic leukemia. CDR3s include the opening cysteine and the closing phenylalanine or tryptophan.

CASSLPGLASDTQYF | TRBV7-3 | 15
CASSLDLIGGLGTF | TRBV28 | 14
CASSPGIASTDTQYF | TRBV5-1 | 15
CASSGLQETQYF | TRBV5-6 | 12
CASSPPRRRGGSDTQYF | TRBV27 | 17
CASSLRGGGYNEQFF | TRBV5-1 | 15
CASRDRDGNNYGYTF | TRBV19 | 15
CASSPGGSLSSYEQYF | TRBV18 | 16
CSVLPQETQYF | TRBV20-1 | 11
CASSLDPRNEQFF | TRBV11-3 | 13
CASSPSLGQGYGYTF | TRBV9 | 15
CASSLRQGKAWTQYF | TRBV27 | 15
CASLLLQGVREGYTF | TRBV7-9 | 15
CASSLEAPTKETQYF | TRBV7-8 | 15
CASSLDLGLAGGPLDTQYF | TRBV11-2 | 19
CASRPTSGGIQETQYF | TRBV7-2 | 16
CASSHQQDFGNQPQHF | TRBV28 | 16
CASSLAGRPTGELFF | TRBV7-2 | 15
CASSLLGQEPGSPLHF | TRBV5-4 | 16
CASSENGIVAGSRNEQFF | TRBV6-1 | 18
CASSDRGGGYGYTF | TRBV7-2 | 14
CASSIGPGSYEQYF | TRBV19 | 14
CASSQDRGGGAPNEQFF | TRBV4-2 | 17
CAWSGTTRWDEKLFF | TRBV30 | 15
CASSYGSTGTEAFF | TRBV6-6 | 14
CASSLHHGGNSPLHF | TRBV7-2 | 15
CASSYSIRANYEQYF | TRBV6-6 | 15
CASSFGPGQENQETQYF | TRBV5-6 | 17
CASSFGEKLFF | TRBV7-9 | 11
CASTLGGHPNEKLFF | TRBV2 | 15
CASSVQTSGDGETQYF | TRBV5-1 | 16
CASSYSRGDNEQFF | TRBV6-5 | 14
CASSLESGVPPYNEQFF | TRBV5-1 | 17
CASSSGQGARVAFF | TRBV27 | 14
CASSLARDRTDTQYF | TRBV5-1 | 15
CASSFGLRSYNEQFF | TRBV5-1 | 15
CASSLLVGYEQYF | TRBV7-9 | 13
CASTGTANTEAFF | TRBV18 | 13
CATSASHRFGWGSPLHF | TRBV15 | 17
CASSLIQGRTEAFF | TRBV5-4 | 14
CASSLAGTGGYEQYF | TRBV5-6 | 15
CASSLYTSPGAQPQHF | TRBV28 | 16
CATSRGSHGDEQYF | TRBV15 | 14
CASSPQALGDAYEQYF | TRBV5-1 | 16
CASSEFYEQFF | TRBV2 | 11
CASSQGPGTSGVLNTQYF | TRBV4-1 | 18
CASSQDSRGETQYF | TRBV4-1 | 14
CASSYRTGEQYF | TRBV6-5 | 12
CASSKASNTGELFF | TRBV19 | 14
CASSFRGQVYNEQFF | TRBV9 | 15
CASSLVSGFNYGYTF | TRBV27 | 15